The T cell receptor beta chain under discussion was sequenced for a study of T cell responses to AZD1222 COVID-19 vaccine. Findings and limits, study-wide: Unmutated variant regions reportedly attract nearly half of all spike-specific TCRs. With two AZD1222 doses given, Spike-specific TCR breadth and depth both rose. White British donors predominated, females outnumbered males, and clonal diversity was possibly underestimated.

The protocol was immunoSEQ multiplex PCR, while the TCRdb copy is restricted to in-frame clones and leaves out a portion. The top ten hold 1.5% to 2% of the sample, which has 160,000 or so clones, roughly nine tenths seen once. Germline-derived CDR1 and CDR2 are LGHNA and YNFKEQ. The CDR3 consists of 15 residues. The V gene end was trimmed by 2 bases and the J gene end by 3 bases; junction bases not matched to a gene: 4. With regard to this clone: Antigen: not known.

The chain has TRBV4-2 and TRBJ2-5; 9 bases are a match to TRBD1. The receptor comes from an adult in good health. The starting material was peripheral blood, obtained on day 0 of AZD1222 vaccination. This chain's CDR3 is CASSQPGTGKETQYF. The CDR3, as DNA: TGTGCCAGCAGCCAACCCGGGACAGGGAAAGAGACCCAGTACTTC.